The 18 T cell receptor beta chains presented below share a single source sample, sequenced in a study of blood T cell repertoires in COVID-19. Repertoires were generated with immunoSEQ multiplex PCR, while TCRdb's copy carries only in-frame clones and drops some. In the table there are some 340,000 clones, around 87% of which are singletons. Sequenced: PBMCs or T cells enriched from blood (not recorded which). All receptors derive from a young woman who had recovered from COVID-19.

The V and J genes are TRBV5-1 and TRBJ2-5, with 8 bases that match TRBD2. With 0 bases clipped from V and 1 base from J, the junction kept 11 bases outside the gene matches. The germline V gene encodes CDR1 SGHRS and CDR2 YFSETQ. The length of the CDR3 is 18 residues. In DNA, the CDR3 is TGCGCCAGCAGCTTGGGGGACGCGGGGGGCAGAGTCCAAGAGACCCAGTACTTC. This sequence encodes CASSLGDAGGRVQETQYF.

In its sample, this clone was seen once. The rearrangement uses TRBV24-1 and TRBJ1-2; D possibly corresponds to TRBD1 (5 bases). The CDR3 contains 15 residues. Germline CDR1 and CDR2: KGHDR and SFDVKD. The V end was cut by 4 bases, the J end by 6 bases, with 17 bases between. Written as DNA, the CDR3 is TGTGCCACCAGTGACGGCGGGACGGCGCAGGATGGCTACACCTTC. It translates to CATSDGGTAQDGYTF.

This chain connects TRBV6-5 to TRBJ2-5; 8 positions match TRBD2. CDR1 MNHEY and CDR2 SVGAGI come from the germline V gene. V lost 6 bases and J lost 9; bases outside the gene matches: 3. The CDR3 covers 11 residues. CDR3 nucleotide sequence: TGTGCCAGCAGCACGGGGGGGGCCCAGTACTTC. Its translation is CASSTGGAQYF.

The J gene is TRBJ2-1, the V gene TRBV3-1 (or the pseudogene TRBV3-2); weak D call: TRBD1 (5 bases). This CDR3 is built from 15 residues. Germline V CDR1 and CDR2: LGHDT, YNNKEL (reference sequence). Trimming took 10 bases from V and 8 from J, leaving 24 bases between them. The CDR3 sequence is CATRNSGVGRDEQFF. CDR3 sequence (DNA): TGTGCCACCAGAAACTCCGGAGTGGGGCGAGATGAGCAGTTCTTC.

The chain links TRBV5-4 to TRBJ1-3; D may be TRBD1 (5 bases). The CDR3 loop spans 14 amino acids. The germline V gene has CDR1 SGHNT and CDR2 YYREEE (reference sequence). V was trimmed by 5 bases and J by 0 bases, leaving 9 bases between them. CDR3 in DNA: TGTGCCAGCAGTACAGGTAGCTCTGGAAACACCATATATTTT. Translation: CASSTGSSGNTIYF.

This chain joins TRBV19 and TRBJ2-2, with TRBD2 as a possible D gene (6 bases). The CDR3 is made up of 15 amino acids. Trimming pared 1 base from V and 5 bases from J, leaving 11 bases between. CDR1 LNHDA and CDR2 SQIVND come from the germline V gene (reference sequence). The CDR3 here is CASSIGGGITGELFF. Here the CDR3 DNA reads TGTGCCAGTAGTATAGGGGGCGGGATAACCGGGGAGCTGTTTTTT.

V usage is TRBV5-1 and J usage is TRBJ1-4; no clear D gene. This CDR3 spans 14 amino acids. Germline V lookup: CDR1 SGHRS, CDR2 YFSETQ. Trimming stripped 0 bases from V and 4 bases from J, with 7 bases between. DNA of the CDR3: TGCGCCAGCAGCTTGGCGGGATTTAATGAAAAACTGTTTTTT. Its protein product is CASSLAGFNEKLFF.

The chain is built from TRBV28 and TRBJ2-7; D ambiguous. This CDR3 spans 11 amino acids. V lost 8 bases and J 2 bases, leaving 7 bases between the germline ends. Germline V lookup: CDR1 MDHEN, CDR2 SYDVKM. CDR3 DNA sequence: TGTGCCAGCTCCAGAACCTACGAGCAGTACTTC. Translation: CASSRTYEQYF.

This chain connects TRBV30 to TRBJ1-5; tentative D call: TRBD1 (5 bases). This CDR3 has 14 amino acids. The germline V gene has CDR1 GTSNPN and CDR2 SVGIG (reference sequence). V was pared by 2 bases and J by 9 bases, with 17 bases between. CDR3 loop: CAWSTSGFPRPQHF. The CDR3 nucleotides are TGTGCCTGGAGTACTTCAGGGTTCCCCCGGCCCCAGCATTTT.

V gene TRBV5-1 combines with J gene TRBJ2-2; maybe TRBD1 (5 bases). The CDR3 is 15 residues long. Trimming left V 4 bases short and J 4 bases short, with 14 bases between. Germline V CDR1 and CDR2: SGHRS, YFSETQ. The CDR3 sequence is CASSARTRLTGELFF. The CDR3 bases are TGCGCCAGCAGCGCGAGGACAAGGCTCACCGGGGAGCTGTTTTTT.

This clone was picked up one time. Here the CDR3 DNA reads TGCGCCAGCAGCCACACCCGAGGGGGGGTGGGCACTGAAGCTTTCTTT. This translates into CASSHTRGGVGTEAFF. This sequence joins TRBV4-3 and TRBJ1-1; a weak D match, TRBD1 (6 bases). This CDR3 is 16 amino acids long. The V and J ends lost 3 bases and 4 bases respectively, with 18 bases between them. Germline lookup yields CDR1 LGHNA and CDR2 YSLEER.

The gene calls are TRBV6-6 and TRBJ1-1, with D perhaps matching TRBD1 (5 bases). CDR3 size: 11 residues. V was trimmed by 7 bases and J by 6 bases, leaving 9 bases between them. Germline V gene sequence: CDR1 MNHNY, CDR2 SVGAGI (reference sequence). The CDR3 is CASIQGSEAFF. The CDR3 DNA follows: TGTGCCAGCATTCAGGGTTCTGAAGCTTTCTTT.

The chain combines TRBV11-2 with TRBJ2-7; D gene unclear. Germline CDR1 reads SGHAT; CDR2 reads FQNNGV. The CDR3 length is 13 residues. With 3 bases removed from V and 2 bases from J, the gap between germline ends came to 8 bases. The DNA of the CDR3 is TGTGCCAGCAGCTTTCAGGCCACCTACGAGCAGTACTTC. Its protein product is CASSFQATYEQYF.

The CDR3 reads CASSNRAGNTIYF. CDR3 nucleotide sequence: TGCGCCAGCAGCAACAGGGCCGGAAACACCATATATTTT. The rearrangement joins TRBV5-1 to TRBJ1-3; D may be TRBD1 (6 bases). Germline V CDR1 and CDR2: SGHRS, YFSETQ. The ends were cut back, 4 bases at V and 4 bases at J, with 9 bases in the middle. CDR3 length: 13 residues.

The chain uses TRBV29-1 and TRBJ1-1; 7 nucleotides line up with TRBD1. CDR3 length: 12 amino acids. Germline lookup yields CDR1 SQVTM and CDR2 ANQGSEA. The CDR3 is CSHDRVNTEAFF. The CDR3 DNA is TGCAGTCACGACAGGGTTAACACTGAAGCTTTCTTT.

CDR3 DNA: TGTGCCAGCAGTAGCGGGCATGAGCAGTTCTTC. Translating gives CASSSGHEQFF. J is TRBJ2-1 and V is TRBV6-5; weak D call: TRBD2 (6 bases). The CDR3 is 11 residues long. V gave up 5 bases and J gave up 8 bases, with 7 bases separating them. The germline CDR1 and CDR2 sequences are MNHEY and SVGAGI.

This clone has a single count. The chain carries TRBV12-5 and TRBJ2-3, with 7 positions matching TRBD1. The germline gives CDR1 LGHNT, CDR2 FRNRAP. Trimming at V came to 6 bases and at J to 6 bases, leaving 3 bases not matched to a gene. The CDR3 extends over 12 amino acids. The CDR3 protein is CASGARGDTQYF. CDR3 nucleotides: TGTGCTAGTGGCGCCAGGGGGGATACGCAGTATTTT.

Written as DNA, the CDR3 is TGTGCCAGCAGTTACTCGACAGCCGGTAATTCACCCCTCCACTTT. The encoded protein is CASSYSTAGNSPLHF. This sequence joins TRBV6-5 and TRBJ1-6; possible D gene TRBD1, 5 bases. From germline, CDR1 is MNHEY and CDR2 SVGAGI. The CDR3 extends over 15 amino acids. Trimming took 0 bases from V and 6 from J, leaving 9 bases between them.